A single sample gave rise to the 26 T cell receptor beta chains below, sequenced in a study of beta chain features in type 1 diabetes (dated by TCRdb to about 2018). Receptors were amplified or captured by the immunoSEQ multiplex PCR assay. All of the isolated RNA was reverse transcribed with the High Capacity cDNA Reverse Transcription Kit, so expressed TCRB transcripts were sequenced. Entries here come from immuneACCESS through TCRdb and include only in-frame sequences with V and J called. Some clones fail to appear in such tables; in the studies checked, an unresolved V gene covers under half of the shortfall, and the cause of the remainder is unknown. The sample data list about 390,000 clones, and 8.5% to 10% of these were observed just once. The ten most abundant clones make up over 0.45% of the sample. Broader findings and caveats from the paper: In all four CD4+ subsets, TCRB CDR3 length was moderately but significantly shorter in type 1 diabetes patients.

For these receptors, no antigen is known. Specimen: central memory CD4+ T cells from blood. These receptors were obtained from a man younger than 40 with type 1 diabetes.

V usage is TRBV19 and J usage is TRBJ2-1; D not certain. The V gene lost 7 bases and the J gene lost 8 bases, with 24 bases spanning the gap. The CDR3 loop spans 16 amino acids. Per the germline V gene, CDR1 is LNHDA and CDR2 is SQIVND (reference sequence). DNA for the CDR3: TGTGCCAGTACCAAAAACCCAACACCCCCCCGGGATGAGCAGTTCTTC. Its translation is CASTKNPTPPRDEQFF.

The V gene is TRBV7-8, the J gene TRBJ2-2; 8 bases map to TRBD1. Germline CDR1 and CDR2: SGHVS and FQNEAQ. Unmatched junction bases numbered 10, after V lost 6 bases and J lost 7 bases. The CDR3 is 15 residues long. CDR3 residues: CASRRAGGLGGELFF. The CDR3 DNA follows: TGTGCCAGCAGGCGGGCAGGGGGCCTGGGCGGGGAGCTGTTTTTT.

The V gene is TRBV7-8, the J gene TRBJ2-1, with a possible D match to TRBD2 (6 bases). There are 14 residues in the CDR3. CDR1 and CDR2 from the germline V gene are SGHVS and FQNEAQ. V shed 1 base and J shed 7 bases, with 11 bases lying between them. This CDR3 is CASSLGGRINEQFF. The CDR3 DNA is TGTGCCAGCAGCTTAGGGGGGAGGATAAATGAGCAGTTCTTC.

This clone came up a few times. The gene calls are TRBV10-3 and TRBJ2-5, with D perhaps matching TRBD2 (5 bases). Germline V CDR1 and CDR2: ENHRY, SYGVKD. Deletions cut 2 bases from V and 7 bases from J, with 20 bases between. The CDR3 spans 16 residues. DNA for the CDR3: TGTGCCATCAGTGAGCGGGGAGTAGGCGGAATGGGGACCCAGTACTTC. As protein: CAISERGVGGMGTQYF.

In DNA, the CDR3 is TGTGCCAGCAGCAGAACTAGCGGGAGCAGGGAGACCCAGTACTTC. Protein product: CASSRTSGSRETQYF. This chain connects TRBV9 to TRBJ2-5; 11 nucleotides agree with TRBD2. This CDR3 spans 15 amino acids. Trimming took 4 bases from V and 5 from J; bases not matched to a gene: 7. Germline V gives CDR1 SGDLS, CDR2 YYNGEE.

This clone came up many times. This sequence joins TRBV7-8 and TRBJ2-5, with 11 positions matching TRBD1. The trim removed 5 bases at V and 5 bases at J, leaving 13 bases unmatched. The CDR3 spans 17 residues. CDR1 and CDR2 (germline): SGHVS, FQNEAQ. In nucleotides, the CDR3 is TGTGCCAGCAGCCTACTGCAGGGGACAGGGGGTCGGGAGACCCAGTACTTC. Translated, it gives CASSLLQGTGGRETQYF.

V usage is TRBV2 and J usage is TRBJ2-5; D remains ambiguous. Germline V gene sequence: CDR1 SNHLY, CDR2 FYNNEI. The germline V and J ends were trimmed by 7 bases and 2 bases, with 14 bases remaining between them. This CDR3 is built from 14 residues. CDR3 in DNA: TGTGCCAGCACCTCGGGTACAGCTCAAGAGACCCAGTACTTC. Translating it yields CASTSGTAQETQYF.

This clone occurred many times. The rearrangement uses TRBV29-1 and TRBJ2-1; TRBD2 aligns across 10 bases. The ends lost 5 bases at V and 0 bases at J; junction bases unmatched: 10. The CDR3 is made up of 17 amino acids. Germline assignment: CDR1 SQVTM and CDR2 ANQGSEA. As DNA, the CDR3 is TGCAGCGTTCCCGGGACTAGCGCTTCAAGCTCCTACAATGAGCAGTTCTTC. Translating it yields CSVPGTSASSSYNEQFF.

The V and J genes are TRBV5-1 and TRBJ1-1; D is undetermined. V was clipped by 6 bases and J by 0 bases, with 9 bases between them. This CDR3 has 13 amino acids. Germline V gene data show CDR1 as SGHRS and CDR2 as YFSETQ. Written as DNA, the CDR3 is TGCGCCAGCAACGAATTTATGAACACTGAAGCTTTCTTT. This codes for CASNEFMNTEAFF.

Worth noting for this clone: A far larger clone differs by one base, so this is likely a read error. This chain connects TRBV7-8 to TRBJ2-5; D gene unclear. The CDR3 totals 11 residues. V gave up 3 bases and J gave up 4 bases, with 3 bases separating them. Germline-derived CDR1 and CDR2 are SGHVS and FQNEAQ. In DNA, the CDR3 is TGTGCCAGCAGCTTCCGAGAGACCCAGTACTTC. It codes for CASSFRETQYF.

This clone was recorded at least ten times. CDR3 sequence reads: CASSPNPINEQFF. The CDR3 nucleotides are TGCGCCAGCAGTCCGAACCCAATTAATGAGCAGTTCTTC. This rearrangement joins TRBV10-1 to TRBJ2-1, with D unresolved. Germline V gives CDR1 WNHNN, CDR2 SYGVQD (reference sequence). V was cut by 5 bases and J by 7 bases, with 12 bases left in between. This CDR3 is 13 amino acids long.

CDR3 DNA: TGCGCCAGCAGCGCACTAGCGGGAGGACGGGAGCAGTACTTC. This gives the protein CASSALAGGREQYF. The chain has TRBV5-1 and TRBJ2-7; 12 bases agree with TRBD2. There are 14 residues in the CDR3. CDR1 is SGHRS and CDR2 is YFSETQ in the germline V gene. V lost 4 bases, J lost 7 bases, and 6 bases stayed unmatched. The variable domain in full, completed from reference TRBV5-1 and TRBJ2-7, reads KAGVTQTPRYLIKTRGQQVTLSCSPISGHRSVSWYQQTPGQGLQFLFEYFSETQRNKGNFPGRFSGRQFSNSRSEMNVSTLELGDSALYLCASSALAGGREQYFGPGTRLTVT.

This clone came up a few times. J is TRBJ2-5 and V is TRBV6-5; 12 nucleotides align to TRBD2. From germline, CDR1 is MNHEY and CDR2 SVGAGI. Losses at the gene ends were 6 bases for V and 3 bases for J; bases not matched to a gene: 2. This CDR3 is 14 amino acids long. The CDR3 nucleotides are TGTGCCAGCAGGACTAGCGGGAGTAAAGAGACCCAGTACTTC. It translates to CASRTSGSKETQYF.

As DNA, the CDR3 is TGTGCCAGCAGGATGTCTGGGGCCAACGTCCTGACTTTC. Translating it yields CASRMSGANVLTF. The V and J genes are TRBV6-6 and TRBJ2-6; D is unresolved. Germline V gene lookup returns CDR1 MNHNY and CDR2 SVGAGI (reference sequence). The V gene lost 6 bases and the J gene lost 1 base, with 4 bases spanning the gap. This CDR3 comprises 13 residues.

This clone was seen only a few times. J is TRBJ2-2 and V is TRBV5-4, with unresolved D. The CDR3 loop spans 14 amino acids. V was pared by 0 bases and J by 3 bases, with 6 bases between. Germline-derived CDR1 and CDR2 are SGHNT and YYREEE (reference sequence). In nucleotides, the CDR3 is TGTGCCAGCAGCTTGGCAGACCACACCGGGGAGCTGTTTTTT. Amino acids: CASSLADHTGELFF.

This rearrangement joins TRBV19 to TRBJ1-2, with TRBD1 as a possible D gene (6 bases). V lost 3 bases to trimming and J lost 2 bases, with 16 bases between them. This CDR3 comprises 16 residues. Germline V gives CDR1 LNHDA, CDR2 SQIVND (reference sequence). The CDR3 DNA is TGTGCCAGTAGTATTGGTGGGGCCGGGGGCAACTATGGCTACACCTTC. It yields the protein CASSIGGAGGNYGYTF.

The table lists this clone with a few counts. The rearrangement links TRBV18 to TRBJ2-7, with D unresolved. Trimming removed 0 bases from V and 0 bases from J, with 6 bases in between. The germline CDR1 and CDR2 sequences are KGHSH and LQKENI. The CDR3 totals 14 residues. The CDR3 protein is CASSPPTRSYEQYF. The CDR3 DNA sequence: TGTGCCAGCTCACCACCGACTCGCTCCTACGAGCAGTACTTC.

The sample holds many counts of this clone. The chain couples TRBV4-3 to TRBJ1-3; D is uncertain. Trimming took 0 bases from V and 0 from J, leaving 9 bases between them. CDR3 size: 16 residues. The germline V gene encodes CDR1 LGHNA and CDR2 YSLEER. CDR3 region: CASSQEAEFSGNTIYF. The CDR3 DNA sequence: TGCGCCAGCAGCCAAGAGGCGGAGTTCTCTGGAAACACCATATATTTT.

The chain carries TRBV2 and TRBJ2-7; the D gene is possibly TRBD1 (5 bases). From germline, CDR1 is SNHLY and CDR2 FYNNEI. The CDR3 loop spans 14 amino acids. V lost 3 bases and J lost 1, with 10 bases in between. The CDR3 DNA sequence: TGTGCCAGCAGTGAGCGACAGAAGTCCTACGAGCAGTACTTC. This translates into CASSERQKSYEQYF.

The V call is TRBV5-1, the J call TRBJ2-2; D is possibly TRBD1 or TRBD2 (5 bases each). Germline-derived CDR1 and CDR2 are SGHRS and YFSETQ. The CDR3 spans 14 residues. Trimming pared 2 bases from V and 7 bases from J, leaving 12 bases between. In DNA form, the CDR3 reads TGCGCCAGCAGCTTAGGGGAGCGGCTCGGGGAGCTGTTTTTT. Its translation: CASSLGERLGELFF. The full variable domain, in which reference TRBV5-1 and TRBJ2-2 provide the parts outside the CDR3, is KAGVTQTPRYLIKTRGQQVTLSCSPISGHRSVSWYQQTPGQGLQFLFEYFSETQRNKGNFPGRFSGRQFSNSRSEMNVSTLELGDSALYLCASSLGERLGELFFGEGSRLTVL.

This clone was picked up a small number of times. The chain has TRBV28 and TRBJ2-7; 9 positions agree with TRBD2. V lost 3 bases, J lost 9 bases, and 9 bases stayed unmatched. The CDR3 loop spans 14 amino acids. CDR1 is MDHEN, CDR2 SYDVKM, per germline. This CDR3 reads CASSFSGRFGVQYF. Written as DNA, the CDR3 is TGTGCCAGCAGTTTTAGCGGGAGATTCGGCGTGCAGTACTTC.

The chain recombines TRBV11-2 with TRBJ1-3; 7 positions match TRBD1. CDR3 length: 14 residues. From germline, CDR1 is SGHAT and CDR2 FQNNGV. V lost 3 bases to trimming and J lost 2 bases; unmatched junction nucleotides: 1. The CDR3: CASSFDRAGNTIYF. The CDR3 coding sequence is TGTGCCAGCAGCTTCGACAGGGCTGGAAACACCATATATTTT. Complete variable domain (other parts from reference TRBV11-2 and TRBJ1-3): EAGVAQSPRYKIIEKRQSVAFWCNPISGHATLYWYQQILGQGPKLLIQFQNNGVVDDSQLPKDRFSAERLKGVDSTLKIQPAKLEDSAVYLCASSFDRAGNTIYFGEGSWLTVV.

This clone has a handful of counts. The chain has TRBV5-1 and TRBJ1-2, with D unclear. Between the trimmed V and J ends, which lost 0 bases and 4 bases, there was a span of 10 bases. The CDR3 sequence is 14 residues long. In germline, CDR1 is SGHRS, CDR2 YFSETQ. The CDR3 DNA follows: TGCGCCAGCAGCTTGGGCTTCCTGGGCTATGGCTACACCTTC. It is translated as CASSLGFLGYGYTF.

This clone was observed a few times. A read error may produce the germline difference seen at one junction end. V gene TRBV5-4 combines with J gene TRBJ2-6; D not certain. The CDR3 is 17 amino acids. Germline V gene data show CDR1 as SGHNT and CDR2 as YYREEE (reference sequence). CDR3 nucleotides: TGCGCCAGCAGCCAAGATATGGCTGCGTCTGGGGCCAACGTCCTGACTTTC. This gives the protein CASSQDMAASGANVLTF.

This clone turned up a few times. The V call is TRBV7-2, the J call TRBJ2-2, with unresolved D. The CDR3 is made up of 14 amino acids. V lost 5 bases and J lost 0, with 7 bases in between. In germline, CDR1 is SGHTA, CDR2 FQGNSA. Written as DNA, the CDR3 is TGTGCCAGCAGCCGACTCGCGAACACCGGGGAGCTGTTTTTT. Translated: CASSRLANTGELFF.

The rearrangement uses TRBV4-1 and TRBJ2-1; 9 bases line up with TRBD2. CDR1 is MGHRA, CDR2 YSYEKL, per germline. The CDR3 covers 15 residues. V trimming: 3 bases; J trimming: 7 bases; junction bases outside the gene matches: 7. The CDR3 sequence is CASSQGSGSRNEQFF. CDR3 sequence (DNA): TGCGCCAGCAGCCAGGGTAGCGGGAGTCGAAATGAGCAGTTCTTC.